The sequence of this TCR beta chain was determined in a study of shared clonotypes between healthy human individuals. Overall study context: Per donor, three plates held CD4 naive cells, three held CD4 memory, two held CD8 naive and one held CD8 memory.

Germline-derived CDR1 and CDR2 are LNHDA and SQIVND (reference sequence). J gave up 4 bases and V 2 bases, and 6 bases lay outside the gene matches. The CDR3 runs to 16 residues. Using immunoSEQ multiplex PCR, the repertoire was profiled, and TCRdb retains in-frame clones only, with some absent. This table has 300,000 to 400,000 clones, approximately 74% appearing once. Sequencing used memory CD4+ T cells sorted from blood. The sample's subset: CD45RA-negative fraction. This TCR came from a man aged 25-40 years in good health. V is TRBV19 and J is TRBJ1-5, with 9 bases identical to TRBD1. The CDR3 sequence: CASSIRGQGLNQPQHF. The DNA for the CDR3 is TGTGCCAGTAGTATACGAGGACAGGGGCTGAATCAGCCCCAGCATTTT.